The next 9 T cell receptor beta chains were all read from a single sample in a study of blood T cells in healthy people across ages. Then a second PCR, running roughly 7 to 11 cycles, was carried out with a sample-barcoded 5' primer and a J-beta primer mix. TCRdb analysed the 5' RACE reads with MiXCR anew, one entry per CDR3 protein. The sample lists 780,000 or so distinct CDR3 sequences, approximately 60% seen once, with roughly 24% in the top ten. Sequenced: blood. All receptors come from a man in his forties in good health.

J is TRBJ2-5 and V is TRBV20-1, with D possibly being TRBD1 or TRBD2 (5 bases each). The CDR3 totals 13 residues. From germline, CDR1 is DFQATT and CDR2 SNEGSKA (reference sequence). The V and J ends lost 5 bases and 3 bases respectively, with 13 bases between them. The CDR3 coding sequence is TGCAGTGCTGACTACCGGGGCAAAGAGACCCAGTACTTC. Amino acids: CSADYRGKETQYF.

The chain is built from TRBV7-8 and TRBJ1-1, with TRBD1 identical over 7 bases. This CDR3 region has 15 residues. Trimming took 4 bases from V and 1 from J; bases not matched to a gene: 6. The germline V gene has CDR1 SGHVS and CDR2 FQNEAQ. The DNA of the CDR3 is TGTGCCAGCAGCTCCCAGGGACAGACGAACACTGAAGCTTTCTTT. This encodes CASSSQGQTNTEAFF.

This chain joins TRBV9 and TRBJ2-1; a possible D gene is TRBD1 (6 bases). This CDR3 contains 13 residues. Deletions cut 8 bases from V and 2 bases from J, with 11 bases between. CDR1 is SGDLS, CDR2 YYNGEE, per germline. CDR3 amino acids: CASGQQTYNEQFF. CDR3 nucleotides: TGTGCCAGTGGACAGCAAACCTACAATGAGCAGTTCTTC.

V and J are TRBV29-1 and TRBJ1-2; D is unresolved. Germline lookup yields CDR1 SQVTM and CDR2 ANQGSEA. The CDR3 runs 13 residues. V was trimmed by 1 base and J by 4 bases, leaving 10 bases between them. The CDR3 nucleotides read TGCAGCGTTGAAGGAGGAGGACTCTATGGCTACACCTTC. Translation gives CSVEGGGLYGYTF.

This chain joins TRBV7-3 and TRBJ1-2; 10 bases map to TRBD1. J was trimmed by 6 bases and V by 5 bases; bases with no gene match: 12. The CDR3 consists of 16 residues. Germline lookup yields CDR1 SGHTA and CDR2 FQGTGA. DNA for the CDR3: TGTGCCAGCAGCCCCAAGACAGGGGGCCAGGTCGATGGCTACACCTTC. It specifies CASSPKTGGQVDGYTF.

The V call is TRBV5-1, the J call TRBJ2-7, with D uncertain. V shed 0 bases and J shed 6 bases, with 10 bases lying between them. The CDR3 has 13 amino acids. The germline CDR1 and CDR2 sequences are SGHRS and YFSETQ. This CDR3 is CASSLGLVGEQYF. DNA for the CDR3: TGCGCCAGCAGCTTGGGTCTAGTCGGCGAGCAGTACTTC.

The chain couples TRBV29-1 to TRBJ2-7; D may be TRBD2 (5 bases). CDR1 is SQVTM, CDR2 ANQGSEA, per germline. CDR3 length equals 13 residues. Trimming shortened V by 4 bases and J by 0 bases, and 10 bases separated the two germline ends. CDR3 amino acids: CSVVPGISYEQYF. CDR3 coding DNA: TGCAGCGTTGTCCCGGGGATCTCCTACGAGCAGTACTTC.

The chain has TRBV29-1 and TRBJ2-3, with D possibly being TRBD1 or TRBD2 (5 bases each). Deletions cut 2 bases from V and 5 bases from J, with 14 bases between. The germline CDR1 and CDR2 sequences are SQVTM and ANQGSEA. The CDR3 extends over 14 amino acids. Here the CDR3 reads CSVERARDRDTQYF. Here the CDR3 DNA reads TGCAGCGTTGAAAGAGCCCGGGACCGAGATACGCAGTATTTT.

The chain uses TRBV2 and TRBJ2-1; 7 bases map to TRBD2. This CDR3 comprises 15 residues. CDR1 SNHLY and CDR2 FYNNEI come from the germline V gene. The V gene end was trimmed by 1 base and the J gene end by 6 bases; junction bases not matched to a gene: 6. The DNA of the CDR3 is TGTGCCAGCAGTGAAGAGGCTAGCGGACGCAATGAGCAGTTCTTC. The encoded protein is CASSEEASGRNEQFF.